These 20 T cell receptor beta chains share one sample of origin, sequenced in a study of beta chain features in type 1 diabetes. Since all of the isolated RNA was reverse transcribed, expressed TCRB transcripts were what got sequenced. Repertoires were generated with immunoSEQ multiplex PCR, while TCRdb's copy carries only in-frame clones and drops some. The table lists 640,000 or so clones, around 15% of them singletons. Antigens for these TCRs are unknown. General observations from the study: For Type 1 diabetes patients, all four CD4+ subsets carried TCRB CDR3s that were moderately but significantly shorter.

The sample comprised naive CD4+ T cells from blood. All receptors come from a man younger than 35 with type 1 diabetes.

As DNA, the CDR3 is TGTGCCTGGAGTCAGAACTATGGCTACACCTTC. Translation gives CAWSQNYGYTF. This chain uses TRBV30 with TRBJ1-2, with D unresolved. CDR1 is GTSNPN and CDR2 is SVGIG in the germline V gene (reference sequence). V lost 2 bases and J 2 bases, leaving 3 bases between the germline ends. The CDR3 spans 11 residues.

This clone was observed a handful of times. The V and J genes are TRBV2 and TRBJ2-5, with TRBD1 as a possible D gene (5 bases). The CDR3 totals 15 residues. The germline gives CDR1 SNHLY, CDR2 FYNNEI. V was shortened by 3 bases and J by 5 bases, with 16 bases between the two germline ends. The CDR3: CASSDRTLMGETQYF. DNA for the CDR3: TGTGCCAGCAGTGACAGGACACTGATGGGGGAGACCCAGTACTTC.

The chain recombines TRBV6-5 with TRBJ1-1; D unclear. The CDR3 has 12 residues. Between the trimmed V and J ends, which lost 6 bases and 10 bases, there was a span of 15 bases. CDR1 and CDR2 (germline): MNHEY, SVGAGI. CDR3: CASSPPAGVAFF. As DNA, the CDR3 is TGTGCCAGCAGCCCGCCCGCCGGGGTAGCTTTCTTT.

J is TRBJ2-7 and V is TRBV30; D not resolved. With 3 bases removed from V and 0 bases from J, the gap between germline ends came to 9 bases. Germline V lookup: CDR1 GTSNPN, CDR2 SVGIG (reference sequence). This CDR3 is built from 13 residues. The CDR3 reads CAWRQTGSYEQYF. In nucleotides, the CDR3 is TGTGCCTGGAGACAGACGGGCTCCTACGAGCAGTACTTC.

The chain carries TRBV6-6 and TRBJ1-1; 9 nucleotides line up with TRBD1. After removal of 2 bases from V and 5 bases from J, the junction contained 6 bases not matched to a gene. Germline CDR1 reads MNHNY; CDR2 reads SVGAGI (reference sequence). This CDR3 has 15 amino acids. CDR3 in DNA: TGTGCCAGCAGTTACCCATGGGACAGGGCGACTGAAGCTTTCTTT. Its translation: CASSYPWDRATEAFF.

This clone showed up just once. This sequence joins TRBV6-5 and TRBJ2-4; 8 bases fit TRBD2. The CDR3 sequence is 14 residues long. Per germline, CDR1 MNHEY and CDR2 SVGAGI. With 5 bases clipped from V and 6 bases from J, the junction kept 6 bases outside the gene matches. In nucleotides, the CDR3 is TGTGCCAGCAGTCCTGGACTAGCCCTAAACATTCAGTACTTC. Translation gives CASSPGLALNIQYF.

The chain uses TRBV2 and TRBJ2-3; no clear D gene. CDR1 is SNHLY, CDR2 FYNNEI, per germline. V lost 1 base, J lost 1 base, and 9 bases lay in between. CDR3 size: 15 residues. The CDR3 DNA reads as TGTGCCAGCAGTGAAGGTGGGTTAGGCACAGATACGCAGTATTTT. It encodes CASSEGGLGTDTQYF.

This clone has more than one count but fewer than ten. The gene calls are TRBV10-3 and TRBJ1-1; 8 bases line up with TRBD1. Germline assignment: CDR1 ENHRY and CDR2 SYGVKD. With V trimmed by 6 bases and J by 1 base, 1 base remained unmatched. This CDR3 contains 13 residues. The CDR3: CAIRQGGNTEAFF. The CDR3 DNA reads TGTGCCATCAGACAGGGGGGGAACACTGAAGCTTTCTTT.

The V call is TRBV23-1, the J call TRBJ1-5; no definite D call. TRBV23-1 is an ORF; its function is uncertain. The CDR3 is made up of 15 amino acids. V shed 4 bases and J shed 0 bases, with 10 bases lying between them. In DNA form, the CDR3 reads TGCGCCAGCAGTCGCCAGTTGTATAGCAATCAGCCCCAGCATTTT. Encoded protein: CASSRQLYSNQPQHF.

V usage is TRBV2 and J usage is TRBJ2-2; a weak D match, TRBD2 (6 bases). CDR1 and CDR2 (germline): SNHLY, FYNNEI. V gave up 3 bases and J gave up 3 bases, with 11 bases separating them. The CDR3 length is 15 residues. This chain's CDR3 is CASSDLRGDTGELFF. The CDR3, as DNA: TGTGCCAGCAGTGATTTGCGGGGCGACACCGGGGAGCTGTTTTTT.

V gene TRBV4-1 combines with J gene TRBJ2-7, with 8 bases fitting TRBD1. The germline V gene encodes CDR1 MGHRA and CDR2 YSYEKL. J was trimmed by 7 bases and V by 5 bases; bases with no gene match: 16. This CDR3 region has 16 residues. CDR3 protein: CASSGDSDRVVDEQYF. The CDR3 bases are TGCGCCAGCAGCGGGGACTCGGACAGGGTCGTCGATGAGCAGTACTTC.

The chain is built from TRBV7-9 and TRBJ1-1; no firm D call. Germline CDR1 and CDR2: SEHNR and FQNEAQ (reference sequence). V lost 8 bases and J lost 1, with 11 bases in between. This CDR3 spans 13 amino acids. The CDR3 nucleotides are TGTGCCAGCCGGGAAACACAGAACACTGAAGCTTTCTTT. This codes for CASRETQNTEAFF.

The V and J genes are TRBV14 and TRBJ1-4; D perhaps matches TRBD1 (5 bases). This CDR3 has 14 amino acids. Trimming shortened V by 5 bases and J by 7 bases, and 14 bases separated the two germline ends. Germline lookup yields CDR1 SGHDN and CDR2 FVKESK. Here the CDR3 DNA reads TGTGCCAGCAGCGACAGCAACAGCGGTGAAAAACTGTTTTTT. As protein: CASSDSNSGEKLFF.

The CDR3 loop reads CASSYSDRGMADTQYF. The CDR3 DNA reads as TGTGCCAGCAGTTACTCGGACAGGGGGATGGCAGATACGCAGTATTTT. The chain uses TRBV6-6 and TRBJ2-3, with 10 bases lining up with TRBD1. CDR3 size: 16 residues. Germline V lookup: CDR1 MNHNY, CDR2 SVGAGI (reference sequence). V lost 0 bases, J lost 4 bases, and 4 bases stayed unmatched.

The table lists this clone with a few counts. The chain joins TRBV6-5 to TRBJ1-4; perhaps TRBD1 as D (6 bases). CDR3 length: 16 amino acids. Germline-derived CDR1 and CDR2 are MNHEY and SVGAGI. The germline V and J ends were trimmed by 2 bases and 4 bases, with 14 bases remaining between them. The CDR3 loop is CASSYARTAINEKLFF. As DNA, the CDR3 is TGTGCCAGCAGTTACGCTAGGACAGCCATTAATGAAAAACTGTTTTTT.

This clone has just a few counts. Within the sample, other DNA sequences also encode this same CDR3. V and J are TRBV29-1 and TRBJ2-5; D is ambiguous. This CDR3 is 12 amino acids long. The V gene's germline CDR1 is SQVTM and CDR2 ANQGSEA. With 3 bases removed from V and 5 bases from J, the gap between germline ends came to 10 bases. The CDR3 loop is CSVEDLGETQYF. DNA for the CDR3: TGCAGCGTTGAGGACCTGGGGGAGACCCAGTACTTC.

This clone occurred a few times. The chain recombines TRBV6-5 with TRBJ1-3, with D perhaps matching TRBD1 (5 bases). CDR3 length equals 14 residues. V was trimmed by 10 bases and J by 5 bases, leaving 18 bases between them. The germline gives CDR1 MNHEY, CDR2 SVGAGI. This CDR3 is CATRGWGERNTIYF. CDR3 bases: TGTGCCACCAGAGGTTGGGGCGAGAGAAACACCATATATTTT.

This sequence joins TRBV2 and TRBJ2-5; D is ambiguous. V was pared by 10 bases and J by 2 bases, with 17 bases between. The CDR3 loop spans 14 amino acids. Germline lookup yields CDR1 SNHLY and CDR2 FYNNEI. The CDR3 coding sequence is TGTGCCAACCCCTTACCGGGTGGGCAAGAGACCCAGTACTTC. Its translation: CANPLPGGQETQYF.

This clone was observed a few times. The V and J genes are TRBV28 and TRBJ1-2; TRBD1 agrees at 9 bases. The germline CDR1 and CDR2 sequences are MDHEN and SYDVKM. The junction had 15 bases not matched to a gene; V was cut back by 10 bases and J by 6 bases. The CDR3 is made up of 15 amino acids. The CDR3 coding sequence is TGTGCCACCATACCGGGACAGGGTTTTTGGCATGGCTACACCTTC. As protein: CATIPGQGFWHGYTF.

This clone came up a few times. V and J are TRBV29-1 and TRBJ2-7; no definite D call. The germline V gene has CDR1 SQVTM and CDR2 ANQGSEA. The CDR3 consists of 11 residues. V was clipped by 2 bases and J by 8 bases, with 10 bases between them. The CDR3 sequence is CSVELQVQQYF. CDR3 in DNA: TGCAGCGTTGAATTGCAGGTACAGCAGTACTTC.